This T cell receptor beta chain was captured in a study of cytomegalovirus exposure and HLA in healthy donors. With 60 Vbeta and 13 Jbeta primers, the PCR was carried out. Here immunoSEQ multiplex PCR was the method, and the copy in TCRdb shows in-frame clones only, minus some. The data hold about 110,000 clones, with around 64% observed a single time. The CDR3 runs to 14 residues. CDR1 is SGHTA and CDR2 is FQGNSA in the germline V gene. Trimming shortened V by 5 bases and J by 6 bases, and 15 bases separated the two germline ends. The source is a man aged 25 to 40 in good health and CMV-seropositive. Sequencing was carried out using PBMCs. The rearrangement joins TRBV7-2 to TRBJ2-3, with no clear D. The CDR3, as DNA: TGTGCCAGCAGCCTTAACCCAGCCGGGGATACGCAGTATTTT. This codes for CASSLNPAGDTQYF.